Below, one TCR beta chain is given with its context. Per the authors' pipeline: Reference gene primer amplification gave nucleated cell count estimates. Generated by immunoSEQ multiplex PCR, the TCRdb table keeps only in-frame clones and is missing some. V, J and clone size derive from that table, while D and trimming were established from the DNA sequence. Found here are approximately 180,000 clones, 87% of them singletons; the top ten hold around 1.4%. This sample is drawn from a study of blood T cell repertoires in COVID-19. For the study at large: Whether acute or convalescent, the COVID-19 samples came from the United States, Italy and Spain. T cells, B-cell-depleted T cells, or PBMCs supplied cDNA or gDNA.

V was shortened by 3 bases and J by 5 bases, with 11 bases between the two germline ends. Per the germline V gene, CDR1 is LGHDT and CDR2 is YNNKEL (reference sequence). The CDR3 runs 14 residues. The TCR comes from a woman between 45 and 60 years old with acute or convalescent COVID-19. V gene TRBV3-1 (or the pseudogene TRBV3-2) combines with J gene TRBJ1-5; TRBD1 is a possible D gene (6 bases). Sequencing was done on a sample of peripheral blood. Here the CDR3 reads CASSQRGWDQPQHF. DNA of the CDR3: TGTGCCAGCAGCCAGAGGGGGTGGGATCAGCCCCAGCATTTT.